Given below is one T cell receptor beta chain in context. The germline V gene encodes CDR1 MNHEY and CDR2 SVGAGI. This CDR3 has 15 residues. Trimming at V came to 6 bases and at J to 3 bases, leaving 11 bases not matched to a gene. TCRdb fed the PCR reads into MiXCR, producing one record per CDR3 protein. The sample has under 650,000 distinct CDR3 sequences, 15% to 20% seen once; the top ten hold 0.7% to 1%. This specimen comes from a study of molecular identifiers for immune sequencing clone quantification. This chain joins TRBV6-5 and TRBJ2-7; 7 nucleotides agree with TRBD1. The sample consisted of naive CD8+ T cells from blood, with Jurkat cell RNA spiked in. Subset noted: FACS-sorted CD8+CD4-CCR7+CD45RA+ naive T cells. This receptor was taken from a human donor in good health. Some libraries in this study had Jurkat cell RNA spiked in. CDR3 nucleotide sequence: TGTGCCAGCAGCCTCGCGACAGGGCCTAACTACGAGCAGTACTTC. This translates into CASSLATGPNYEQYF.